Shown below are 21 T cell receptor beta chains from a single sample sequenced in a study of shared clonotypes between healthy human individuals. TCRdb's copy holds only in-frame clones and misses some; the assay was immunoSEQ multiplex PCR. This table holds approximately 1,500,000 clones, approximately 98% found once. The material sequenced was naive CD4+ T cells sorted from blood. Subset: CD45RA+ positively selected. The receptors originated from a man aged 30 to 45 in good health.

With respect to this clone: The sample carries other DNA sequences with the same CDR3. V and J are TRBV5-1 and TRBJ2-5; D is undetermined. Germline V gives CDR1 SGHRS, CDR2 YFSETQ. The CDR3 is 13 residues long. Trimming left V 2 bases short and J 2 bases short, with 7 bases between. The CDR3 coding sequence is TGCGCCAGCAGCTTTAGTTCACAAGAGACCCAGTACTTC. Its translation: CASSFSSQETQYF.

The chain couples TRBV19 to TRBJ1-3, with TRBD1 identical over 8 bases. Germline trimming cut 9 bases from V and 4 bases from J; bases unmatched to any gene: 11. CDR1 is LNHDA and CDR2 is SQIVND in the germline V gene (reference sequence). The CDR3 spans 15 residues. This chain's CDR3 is CASAQTGGAGNTIYF. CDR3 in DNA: TGTGCCAGCGCCCAAACAGGGGGAGCCGGAAACACCATATATTTT.

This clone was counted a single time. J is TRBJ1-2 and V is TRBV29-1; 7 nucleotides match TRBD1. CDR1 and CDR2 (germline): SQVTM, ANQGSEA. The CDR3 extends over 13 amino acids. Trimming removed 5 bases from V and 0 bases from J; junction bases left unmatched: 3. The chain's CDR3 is CSVRDSPNYGYTF. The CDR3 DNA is TGCAGCGTTCGGGACAGCCCTAACTATGGCTACACCTTC.

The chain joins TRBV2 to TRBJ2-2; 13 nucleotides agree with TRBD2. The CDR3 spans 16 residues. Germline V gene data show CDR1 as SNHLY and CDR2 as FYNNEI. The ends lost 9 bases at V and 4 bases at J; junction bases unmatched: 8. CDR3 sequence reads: CASAGLAGDGTGELFF. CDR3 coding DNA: TGTGCCAGTGCTGGACTAGCGGGAGATGGCACCGGGGAGCTGTTTTTT.

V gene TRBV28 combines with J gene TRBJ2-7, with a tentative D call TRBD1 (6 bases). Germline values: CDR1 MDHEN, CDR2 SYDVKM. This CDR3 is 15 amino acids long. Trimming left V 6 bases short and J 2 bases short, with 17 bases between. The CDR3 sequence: CASRRRGSPPYEQYF. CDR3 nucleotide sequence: TGTGCCAGCAGGAGAAGGGGGAGCCCGCCCTACGAGCAGTACTTC.

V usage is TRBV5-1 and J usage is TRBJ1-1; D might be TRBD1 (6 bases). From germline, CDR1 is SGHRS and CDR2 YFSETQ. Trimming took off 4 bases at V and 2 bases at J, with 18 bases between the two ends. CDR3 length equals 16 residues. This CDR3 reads CASSQTGSKVNTEAFF. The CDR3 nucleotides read TGCGCCAGCAGCCAGACAGGTTCGAAGGTCAACACTGAAGCTTTCTTT.

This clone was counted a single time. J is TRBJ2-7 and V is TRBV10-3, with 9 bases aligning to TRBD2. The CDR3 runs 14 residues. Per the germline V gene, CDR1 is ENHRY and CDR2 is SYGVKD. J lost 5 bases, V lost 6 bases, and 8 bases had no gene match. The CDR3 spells CAIRIAGAMHEQYF. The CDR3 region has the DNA TGTGCCATCAGAATAGCGGGAGCTATGCACGAGCAGTACTTC.

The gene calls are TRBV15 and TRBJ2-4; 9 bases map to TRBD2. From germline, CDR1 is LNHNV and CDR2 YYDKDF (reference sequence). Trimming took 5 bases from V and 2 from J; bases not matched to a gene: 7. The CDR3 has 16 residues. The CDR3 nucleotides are TGTGCCACCAGCGGTGGACTAGCGCGAACCAAAAACATTCAGTACTTC. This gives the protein CATSGGLARTKNIQYF. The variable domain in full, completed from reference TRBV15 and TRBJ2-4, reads DAMVIQNPRYQVTQFGKPVTLSCSQTLNHNVMYWYQQKSSQAPKLLFHYYDKDFNNEADTPDNFQSRRPNTSFCFLDIRSPGLGDTAMYLCATSGGLARTKNIQYFGAGTRLSVL.

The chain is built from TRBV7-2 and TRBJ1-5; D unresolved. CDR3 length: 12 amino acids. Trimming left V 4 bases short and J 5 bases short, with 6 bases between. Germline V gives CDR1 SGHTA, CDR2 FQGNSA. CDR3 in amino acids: CASSSRDQPQHF. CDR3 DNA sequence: TGTGCCAGCAGCTCACGGGATCAGCCCCAGCATTTT.

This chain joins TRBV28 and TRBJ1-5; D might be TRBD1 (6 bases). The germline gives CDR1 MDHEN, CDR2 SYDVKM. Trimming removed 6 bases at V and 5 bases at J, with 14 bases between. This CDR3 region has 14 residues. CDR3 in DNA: TGTGCCAGCAGGGGTACGCGGGGGCATCAGCCCCAGCATTTT. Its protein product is CASRGTRGHQPQHF.

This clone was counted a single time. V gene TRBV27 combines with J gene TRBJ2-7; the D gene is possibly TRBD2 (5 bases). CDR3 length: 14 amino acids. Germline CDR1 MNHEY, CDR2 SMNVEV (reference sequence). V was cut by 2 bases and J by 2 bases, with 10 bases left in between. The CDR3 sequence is CASSLLSGTYEQYF. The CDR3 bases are TGTGCCAGCAGTTTACTGTCCGGGACCTACGAGCAGTACTTC.

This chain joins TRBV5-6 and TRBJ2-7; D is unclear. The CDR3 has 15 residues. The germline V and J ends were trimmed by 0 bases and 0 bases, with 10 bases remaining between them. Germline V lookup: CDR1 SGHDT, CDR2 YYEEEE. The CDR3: CASSLGLSSSYEQYF. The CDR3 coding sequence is TGTGCCAGCAGCTTGGGGTTGTCCAGCTCCTACGAGCAGTACTTC.

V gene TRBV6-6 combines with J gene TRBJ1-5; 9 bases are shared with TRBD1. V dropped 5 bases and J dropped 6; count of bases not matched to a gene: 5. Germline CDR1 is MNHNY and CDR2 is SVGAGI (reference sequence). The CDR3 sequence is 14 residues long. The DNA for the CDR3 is TGTGCCAGCAGTAGACAGGGGGATGTTCAGCCCCAGCATTTT. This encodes CASSRQGDVQPQHF.

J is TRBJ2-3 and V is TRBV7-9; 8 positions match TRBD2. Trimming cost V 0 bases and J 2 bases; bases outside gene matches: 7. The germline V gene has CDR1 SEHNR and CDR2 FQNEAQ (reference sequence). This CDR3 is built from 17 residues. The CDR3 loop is CASSLAGSGGFTDTQYF. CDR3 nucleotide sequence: TGTGCCAGCAGCTTAGCGGGCAGCGGGGGTTTCACAGATACGCAGTATTTT.

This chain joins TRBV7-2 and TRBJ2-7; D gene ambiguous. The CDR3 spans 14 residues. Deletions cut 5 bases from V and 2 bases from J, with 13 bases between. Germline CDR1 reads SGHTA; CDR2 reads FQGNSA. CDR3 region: CASSLEVPPYEQYF. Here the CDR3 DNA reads TGTGCCAGCAGCCTGGAAGTCCCACCCTACGAGCAGTACTTC.

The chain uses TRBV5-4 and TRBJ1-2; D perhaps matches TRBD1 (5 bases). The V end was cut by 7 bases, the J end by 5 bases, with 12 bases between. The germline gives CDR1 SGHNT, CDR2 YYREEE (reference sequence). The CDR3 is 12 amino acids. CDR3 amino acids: CASGGGRYGYTF. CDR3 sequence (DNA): TGTGCCAGCGGTGGGGGTCGGTATGGCTACACCTTC.

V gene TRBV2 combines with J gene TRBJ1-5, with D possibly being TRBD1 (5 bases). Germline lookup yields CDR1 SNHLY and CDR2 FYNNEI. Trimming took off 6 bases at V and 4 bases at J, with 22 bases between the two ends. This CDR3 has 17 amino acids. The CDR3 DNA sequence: TGTGCCAGCAGCCCGCCGGGGGGAAACATTGGGAATCAGCCCCAGCATTTT. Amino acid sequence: CASSPPGGNIGNQPQHF.

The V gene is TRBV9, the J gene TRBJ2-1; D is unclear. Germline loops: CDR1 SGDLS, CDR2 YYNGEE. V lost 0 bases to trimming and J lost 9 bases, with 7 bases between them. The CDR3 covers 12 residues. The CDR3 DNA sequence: TGTGCCAGCAGCGTAGATTTCGGTGAGCAGTTCTTC. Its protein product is CASSVDFGEQFF.

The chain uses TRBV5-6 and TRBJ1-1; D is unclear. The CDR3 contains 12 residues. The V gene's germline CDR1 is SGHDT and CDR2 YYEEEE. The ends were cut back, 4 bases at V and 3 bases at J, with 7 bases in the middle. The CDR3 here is CASSLDDTEAFF. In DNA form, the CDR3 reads TGTGCCAGCAGCCTGGATGACACTGAAGCTTTCTTT.

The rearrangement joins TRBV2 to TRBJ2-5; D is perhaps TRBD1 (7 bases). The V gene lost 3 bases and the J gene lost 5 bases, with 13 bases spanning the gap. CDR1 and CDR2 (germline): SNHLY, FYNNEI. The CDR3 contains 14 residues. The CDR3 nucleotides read TGTGCCAGCAGTGAGCAGGGGGGCCGGGAGACCCAGTACTTC. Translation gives CASSEQGGRETQYF.

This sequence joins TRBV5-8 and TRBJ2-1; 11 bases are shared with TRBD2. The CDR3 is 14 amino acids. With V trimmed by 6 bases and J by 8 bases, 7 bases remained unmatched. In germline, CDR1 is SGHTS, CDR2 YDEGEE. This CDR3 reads CASNLLAGVHEQFF. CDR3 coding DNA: TGTGCCAGCAATCTACTAGCGGGAGTCCATGAGCAGTTCTTC. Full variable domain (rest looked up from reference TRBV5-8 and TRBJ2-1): EAGVTQSPTHLIKTRGQQATLRCSPISGHTSVYWYQQALGLGLQFLLWYDEGEERNRGNFPPRFSGRQFPNYSSELNVNALELEDSALYLCASNLLAGVHEQFFGPGTRLTVL.